This is a list of T cell receptor beta chains from one sample in a study of blood T cell repertoires in COVID-19. Profiled with immunoSEQ multiplex PCR; TCRdb holds only in-frame clones, not every one. The sample gives roughly 180,000 clones, more than 80% of which show up once; approximately 8% is in the top ten. Sequenced sample: peripheral blood. These receptors were collected from a woman aged 55-69 years with acute or convalescent COVID-19. Each CDR3 is given with its conserved first and last residue. The D gene is left open where the match is weak. Clone size is stated in some rows and not others, as once, few, many or a class when expanded.

size: -
D: TRBD1
V: TRBV18
J: TRBJ1-1
CDR3: CASSAGTGAVTEAFF
DNA: TGTGCCAGCTCAGCCGGGACAGGGGCGGTCACTGAAGCTTTCTTT

size: few
D: -
V: TRBV3-1/TRBV3-2
J: TRBJ2-2
CDR3: CASSQEKRSNTGELFF
DNA: TGTGCCAGCAGCCAAGAGAAAAGGAGTAACACCGGGGAGCTGTTTTTT

size: -
D: -
V: TRBV5-4
J: TRBJ1-4
CDR3: CASSLGGSHPNEKLFF
DNA: TGTGCCAGCAGCCTGGGGGGCTCTCACCCTAATGAAAAACTGTTTTTT

size: -
D: TRBD1
V: TRBV7-8
J: TRBJ1-2
CDR3: CASSFDRVTLYGYTF
DNA: TGTGCCAGCAGCTTCGACAGGGTAACGCTCTATGGCTACACCTTC

size: -
D: -
V: TRBV5-5
J: TRBJ1-5
CDR3: CASSLVWGRGNQPQHF
DNA: TGTGCCAGCAGCTTGGTTTGGGGCCGGGGCAATCAGCCCCAGCATTTT

size: -
D: TRBD1
V: TRBV12-3/TRBV12-4
J: TRBJ1-2
CDR3: CASSSDRDYGYTF
DNA: TGTGCCAGCAGTTCCGACAGGGATTATGGCTACACCTTC

size: -
D: -
V: TRBV2
J: TRBJ2-5
CDR3: CASGGRETQYF
DNA: TGTGCCAGTGGCGGGCGGGAGACCCAGTACTTC

size: once
D: -
V: TRBV5-1
J: TRBJ1-1
CDR3: CASSLIALNTEAFF
DNA: TGCGCCAGCAGCCTTATCGCGCTCAACACTGAAGCTTTCTTT

size: -
D: -
V: TRBV19
J: TRBJ1-3
CDR3: CASSTRQAGGNTIYF
DNA: TGTGCCAGTAGTACCCGACAGGCCGGTGGAAACACCATATATTTT

size: -
D: -
V: TRBV9
J: TRBJ1-4
CDR3: CASSVTAREDEKLFF
DNA: TGTGCCAGCAGCGTCACGGCCAGGGAGGATGAAAAACTGTTTTTT

size: -
D: -
V: TRBV7-9
J: TRBJ1-1
CDR3: CASSLLVTGHTEAFF
DNA: TGTGCCAGCAGCTTACTCGTGACAGGACACACTGAAGCTTTCTTT

size: -
D: -
V: TRBV15
J: TRBJ1-2
CDR3: CATSSRGPYYGYTF
DNA: TGTGCCACCAGCAGCAGGGGACCCTACTATGGCTACACCTTC

size: -
D: -
V: TRBV19
J: TRBJ2-7
CDR3: CASSIAQNSYEQYF
DNA: TGTGCCAGTAGTATAGCCCAAAACTCCTACGAGCAGTACTTC

size: -
D: -
V: TRBV28
J: TRBJ1-1
CDR3: CASSLGLRGGQGSRNTEAFF
DNA: TGTGCCAGCAGTTTAGGTCTTAGGGGGGGGCAGGGAAGTAGGAACACTGAAGCTTTCTTT

size: few
D: TRBD1
V: TRBV30
J: TRBJ1-4
CDR3: CAWRATGGTNEKLFF
DNA: TGTGCCTGGAGAGCGACAGGGGGAACTAATGAAAAACTGTTTTTT

size: few
D: -
V: TRBV6-5
J: TRBJ2-1
CDR3: CASRSTGVGHNEQFF
DNA: TGTGCCAGCAGGTCGACGGGGGTTGGCCACAATGAGCAGTTCTTC

size: -
D: -
V: TRBV19
J: TRBJ2-1
CDR3: CASSIGLTREQFF
DNA: TGTGCCAGTAGTATAGGACTGACGCGCGAGCAGTTCTTC

size: -
D: TRBD1
V: TRBV28
J: TRBJ2-3
CDR3: CASSLSTGVGTDTQYF
DNA: TGTGCCAGCAGTTTGTCGACAGGGGTGGGCACAGATACGCAGTATTTT

size: -
D: -
V: TRBV5-6
J: TRBJ2-2
CDR3: CASSLGHTYTGELFF
DNA: TGTGCCAGCAGCTTGGGACATACGTACACCGGGGAGCTGTTTTTT

size: -
D: -
V: TRBV5-1
J: TRBJ1-6
CDR3: CASSPSGQQLFYNSPLHF
DNA: TGCGCCAGCAGCCCCTCAGGACAGCAGCTATTCTATAATTCACCCCTCCACTTT

size: -
D: -
V: TRBV11-2
J: TRBJ2-2
CDR3: CASRYGGNTGELFF
DNA: TGTGCCAGCAGATACGGGGGGAACACCGGGGAGCTGTTTTTT

size: -
D: TRBD1
V: TRBV5-4
J: TRBJ1-1
CDR3: CASSSGGLDTEAFF
DNA: TGTGCCAGCAGCTCAGGGGGCTTGGACACTGAAGCTTTCTTT

size: -
D: -
V: TRBV7-3
J: TRBJ1-3
CDR3: CASSSIYRAGNTIYF
DNA: TGTGCCAGCAGCTCAATCTACAGGGCTGGAAACACCATATATTTT

size: few
D: -
V: TRBV24-1
J: TRBJ2-2
CDR3: CATSDLTGNTGELFF
DNA: TGTGCCACCAGTGATTTGACAGGGAACACCGGGGAGCTGTTTTTT

size: -
D: -
V: TRBV28
J: TRBJ1-5
CDR3: CASRRINQPQHF
DNA: TGTGCCAGCAGGAGAATTAATCAGCCCCAGCATTTT

size: -
D: -
V: TRBV4-2
J: TRBJ2-1
CDR3: CASSLSGTYNEQFF
DNA: TGTGCCAGCAGCCTTAGCGGAACCTACAATGAGCAGTTCTTC

size: once
D: -
V: TRBV6-6
J: TRBJ2-1
CDR3: CASSPDYSRGQFF
DNA: TGTGCCAGCAGTCCGGACTATTCTAGGGGGCAGTTCTTC

size: few
D: -
V: TRBV28
J: TRBJ1-3
CDR3: CASSLGQGYGNTIYF
DNA: TGTGCCAGCAGTTTAGGGCAGGGATACGGAAACACCATATATTTT

size: once
D: -
V: TRBV12-5
J: TRBJ1-4
CDR3: CASGLGIATNEKLFF
DNA: TGTGCTAGTGGTTTGGGTATTGCAACTAATGAAAAACTGTTTTTT

size: -
D: TRBD1
V: TRBV5-1
J: TRBJ2-5
CDR3: CASSRSPDRGETQYF
DNA: TGCGCCAGCAGCCGAAGCCCTGACAGGGGAGAGACCCAGTACTTC

size: few
D: TRBD1
V: TRBV7-2
J: TRBJ2-5
CDR3: CASSFRDRGETQYF
DNA: TGTGCCAGCAGCTTCCGGGACAGGGGGGAGACCCAGTACTTC

size: -
D: -
V: TRBV4-2
J: TRBJ1-2
CDR3: CASSQESKGANYGYTF
DNA: TGTGCCAGCAGCCAAGAGTCTAAGGGAGCTAACTATGGCTACACCTTC

size: -
D: TRBD2
V: TRBV6-5
J: TRBJ2-1
CDR3: CASSLRDYRLEQFF
DNA: TGTGCCAGCAGTCTCCGGGACTACCGACTGGAGCAGTTCTTC

size: -
D: -
V: TRBV20-1
J: TRBJ1-6
CDR3: CSASRGTGNSPLHF
DNA: TGCAGTGCTAGTAGGGGGACCGGTAATTCACCCCTCCACTTT

size: -
D: -
V: TRBV6-5
J: TRBJ2-2
CDR3: CASSYWDKTGELFF
DNA: TGTGCCAGCAGTTACTGGGACAAAACCGGGGAGCTGTTTTTT

size: -
D: -
V: TRBV5-1
J: TRBJ2-2
CDR3: CASRTGAGELFF
DNA: TGCGCCAGCAGGACGGGAGCCGGGGAGCTGTTTTTT

size: once
D: TRBD1
V: TRBV7-9
J: TRBJ2-7
CDR3: CASSRPTGTGDHYEQYF
DNA: TGTGCCAGCAGCCGACCCACAGGGACAGGGGATCACTACGAGCAGTACTTC

size: -
D: TRBD2
V: TRBV7-9
J: TRBJ2-7
CDR3: CASTSGGVVEQYF
DNA: TGTGCCAGCACGAGCGGGGGAGTGGTGGAGCAGTACTTC

size: once
D: TRBD1
V: TRBV14
J: TRBJ1-6
CDR3: CASSPWGQGSRSPLHF
DNA: TGTGCCAGCAGCCCCTGGGGACAGGGGTCTCGCTCACCCCTCCACTTT

size: -
D: TRBD2
V: TRBV9
J: TRBJ2-2
CDR3: CASSGTRAHTGELFF
DNA: TGTGCCAGCAGCGGGACTAGAGCTCACACCGGGGAGCTGTTTTTT

size: -
D: TRBD2
V: TRBV5-1
J: TRBJ2-1
CDR3: CASSIQRELNEQFF
DNA: TGCGCCAGCAGCATCCAGCGGGAGCTCAATGAGCAGTTCTTC

size: -
D: TRBD1
V: TRBV7-3
J: TRBJ1-6
CDR3: CASSLTDRANSPLHF
DNA: TGTGCCAGCAGCTTAACTGACAGGGCGAATTCACCCCTCCACTTT

size: -
D: -
V: TRBV2
J: TRBJ1-4
CDR3: CASSEWGQGEKLFF
DNA: TGTGCCAGCAGTGAGTGGGGGCAAGGTGAAAAACTGTTTTTT

size: -
D: -
V: TRBV19
J: TRBJ1-4
CDR3: CAIGTGKSEKLFF
DNA: TGTGCCATAGGTACAGGGAAGAGTGAAAAACTGTTTTTT

size: -
D: TRBD1
V: TRBV5-4
J: TRBJ2-3
CDR3: CASSSDRVAQYF
DNA: TGTGCCAGCAGCTCCGACAGGGTGGCGCAGTATTTT

size: -
D: TRBD2
V: TRBV28
J: TRBJ2-3
CDR3: CASSLPLAGTDTQYF
DNA: TGTGCCAGCAGTCTCCCACTAGCGGGGACAGATACGCAGTATTTT

size: -
D: TRBD1
V: TRBV29-1
J: TRBJ1-1
CDR3: CSVMGEQGAPHYF
DNA: TGCAGCGTTATGGGGGAACAGGGGGCTCCTCACTATTTT

size: -
D: -
V: TRBV28
J: TRBJ1-2
CDR3: CASLEVYGYTF
DNA: TGTGCCAGCTTAGAGGTCTATGGCTACACCTTC

size: -
D: TRBD1
V: TRBV19
J: TRBJ1-2
CDR3: CASSPGQDGYTF
DNA: TGTGCCAGTAGTCCAGGACAGGATGGCTACACCTTC

size: -
D: -
V: TRBV5-1
J: TRBJ2-2
CDR3: CASSLGSAGGRTGELFF
DNA: TGCGCCAGCAGCTTGGGGTCGGCTGGGGGCCGGACCGGGGAGCTGTTTTTT

size: -
D: -
V: TRBV19
J: TRBJ1-6
CDR3: CASSIDPPASGSPLHF
DNA: TGTGCCAGTAGTATAGACCCGCCTGCCAGCGGCTCACCCCTCCACTTT

size: -
D: -
V: TRBV7-2
J: TRBJ2-2
CDR3: CASSLVQGNSGELFF
DNA: TGTGCCAGCAGCTTAGTCCAGGGTAATTCCGGGGAGCTGTTTTTT